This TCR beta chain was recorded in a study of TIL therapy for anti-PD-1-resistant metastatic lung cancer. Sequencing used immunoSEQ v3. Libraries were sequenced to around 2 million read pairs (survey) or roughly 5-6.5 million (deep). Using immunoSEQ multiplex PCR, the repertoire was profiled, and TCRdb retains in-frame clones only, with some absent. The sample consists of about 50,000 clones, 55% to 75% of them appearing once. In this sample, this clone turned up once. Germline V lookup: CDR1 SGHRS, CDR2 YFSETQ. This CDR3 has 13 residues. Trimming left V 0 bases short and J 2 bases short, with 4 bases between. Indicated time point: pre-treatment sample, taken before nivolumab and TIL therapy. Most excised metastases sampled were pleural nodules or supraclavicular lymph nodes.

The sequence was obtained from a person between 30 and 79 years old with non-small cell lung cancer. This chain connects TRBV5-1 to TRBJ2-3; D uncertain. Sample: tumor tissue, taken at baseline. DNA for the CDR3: TGCGCCAGCAGCTTGGCTGTCACAGATACGCAGTATTTT. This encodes CASSLAVTDTQYF.